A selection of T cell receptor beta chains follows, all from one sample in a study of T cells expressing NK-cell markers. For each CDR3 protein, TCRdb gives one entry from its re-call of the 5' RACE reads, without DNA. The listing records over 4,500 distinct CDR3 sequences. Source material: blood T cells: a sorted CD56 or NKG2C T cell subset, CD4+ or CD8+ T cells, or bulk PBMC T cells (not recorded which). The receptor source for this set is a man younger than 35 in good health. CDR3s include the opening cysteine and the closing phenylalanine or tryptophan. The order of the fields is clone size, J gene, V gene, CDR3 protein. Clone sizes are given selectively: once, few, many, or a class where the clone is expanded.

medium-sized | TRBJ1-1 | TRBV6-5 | CASSSFDGSLVTEAFF
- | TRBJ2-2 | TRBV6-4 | CASSEGNPGELFFF
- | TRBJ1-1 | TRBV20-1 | CSARDVRGRLNTEAFF
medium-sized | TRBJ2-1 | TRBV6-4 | CASSALADSYNEQFF
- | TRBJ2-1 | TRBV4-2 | CASSQAGNEQFF
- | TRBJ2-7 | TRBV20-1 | CSAGRATGAYEQYF
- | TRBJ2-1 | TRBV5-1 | CASSSSGGTYNEQFF
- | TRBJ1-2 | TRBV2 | CASSPDRTANYGYTF
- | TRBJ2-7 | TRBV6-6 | CATRDRNYEQYF
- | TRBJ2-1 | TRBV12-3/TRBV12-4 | CASSLWSGATYNEQFF
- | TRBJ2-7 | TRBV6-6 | CASRGGWEQYF
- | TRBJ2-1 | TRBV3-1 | CASSHSGTGGVGEQFF
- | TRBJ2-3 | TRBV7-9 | CASSFGGVRELYTQYF
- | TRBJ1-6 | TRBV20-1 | CSARKLEVQWESPLHF
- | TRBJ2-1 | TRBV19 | CASSAAGGPGYNEQFF
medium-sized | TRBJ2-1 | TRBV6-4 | CASSDSQERGEQFF
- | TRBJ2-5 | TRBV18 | CASSPVPETQYF
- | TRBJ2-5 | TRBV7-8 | CASSQSSGSIQETQYF
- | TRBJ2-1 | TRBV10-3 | CAAHSGLAVNNEQFF
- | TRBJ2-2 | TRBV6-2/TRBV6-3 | CASSYSRLAGGFPGELFF
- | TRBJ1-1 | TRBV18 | CASSPPRGEMNTEAFF
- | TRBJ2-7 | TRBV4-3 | CASSQDLAGAYEQYF
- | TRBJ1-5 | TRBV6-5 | CASSYSGTGNQPQHF
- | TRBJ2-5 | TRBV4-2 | CASSLLAGGGSETQYF
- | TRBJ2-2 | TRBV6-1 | CASSGLAGGPGELFF
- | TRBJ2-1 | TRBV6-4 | CASSDGLAGDYNEQFF
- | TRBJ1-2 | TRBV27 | CASSLEGAAPYGYTF
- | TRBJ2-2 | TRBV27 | CASSFSGVRTGELFF
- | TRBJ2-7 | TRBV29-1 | CSVVGGRGYEQYF
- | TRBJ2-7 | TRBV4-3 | CASSFRDRVYEQYF
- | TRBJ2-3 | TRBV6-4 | CASSDSSLHTDTQYF
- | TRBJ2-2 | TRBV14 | CASSQESFRGELFF
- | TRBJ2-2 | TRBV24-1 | CATSDWGENTGELFF
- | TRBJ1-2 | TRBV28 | CASRTGTLPPINYGYTF